This T cell receptor (beta chain) comes out of a study of blood T cells in healthy people across ages. The authors ran a second PCR of about 6 to 12 cycles using a sample-barcoded 5' primer and a J-beta primer mix. Each CDR3 protein is one row after TCRdb ran MiXCR on the 5' RACE reads. The table has some 1.5 million distinct CDR3 sequences, approximately 30% seen once; the top ten hold 7.7%. Deletions cut 6 bases from V and 0 bases from J, with 14 bases between. The CDR3 totals 15 residues. The germline gives CDR1 MGHDK, CDR2 SYGVNS. The TCR sequence derives from a woman in her thirties in good health. Sequenced: blood. V usage is TRBV25-1 and J usage is TRBJ1-1; perhaps TRBD1 as D (5 bases). CDR3 nucleotide sequence: TGTGCCAGCAGCGATGTAGACAGCCTGAACACTGAAGCTTTCTTT. Residues: CASSDVDSLNTEAFF. Filled out from reference TRBV25-1 and TRBJ1-1, the complete variable domain reads EADIYQTPRYLVIGTGKKITLECSQTMGHDKMYWYQQDPGMELHLIHYSYGVNSTEKGDLSSESTVSRIRTEHFPLTLESARPSHTSQYLCASSDVDSLNTEAFFGQGTRLTVV.